The entry below gives a single TCR beta chain sequence along with its context. This receptor's antigen is unknown. Per-nucleotide qualities are absent, and no much larger clonotype sits a single base away. The data originate from a study of blood T cell repertoires in COVID-19 (dated by TCRdb to 2019 to 2021). Concerning the study at large: The collaborator samples originated in the United States, Italy and Spain and spanned the acute and convalescent phases of COVID-19. Deeply sampled blood TCRbeta repertoires from subjects exposed to, actively infected with, or recovered from COVID-19 were included in the dataset. The material from the prospective study consisted of cDNA or gDNA derived from T cells, B-cell-depleted T cells, or PBMCs. The repertoires were released in a freely available public database intended as a resource for research on the immune response to SARS-CoV-2. Samples were obtained from the ongoing ImmuneRACE study (first 160 participants) and from 1,254 subjects provided by 6 global collaborators. HLA class I and class II types, where available, came from metadata supplied by the sample provider rather than from assay-based typing. The sample metadata nearly always contained a de-identified subject ID, COVID-19 status, age in years and sex. On the study overall, not on this receptor specifically: Clinical and demographic metadata were provided uncurated, with the amount varying by source and participant.

Each collaborating institution followed its own protocols to collect whole blood in K2EDTA tubes. Collaborator samples were shipped for TCRbeta analysis as frozen whole blood, isolated PBMCs, or DNA extracted from either sample type. For CDR1 and CDR2, the germline V gene lists SGHVS and FNYEAQ. The cysteine opens and the phenylalanine closes a CDR3 of 15 amino acids. Of all the DNA, just the CDR3 is kept, 45 bases in frame from base 1. At the junction V is shortened by 5 bases and J by 4 bases; bases outside the gene matches: 6. TCRbeta CDR3 regions were amplified from genomic DNA using the immunoSEQ Assay, a bias-controlled multiplex PCR. On the study's bioinformatics: Within the assay, amplification of reference gene primers was used to estimate how many nucleated cells each sample contained. To quantify the absolute abundance of each unique TCRbeta CDR3 rearrangement, sequence reads were collapsed and filtered. For each sample, productive Simpson clonality was calculated as the square root of Simpson's diversity index across productive rearrangements. TCRdb holds this immuneACCESS table with in-frame rearrangements only. Some clones are missing; in checked studies, unresolved V genes explain under half, and the rest has no known cause. The V and J calls and the clone size are those of that table, but D and trimming were determined from the DNA. The sample table shows more than 35,000 clones, and 84% are seen once. The top ten constitute 13% to 15% of the sample.

This sequence uses TRBV7-6 and TRBJ2-7, with 12 bases in between that match TRBD2. The sequence came from a man aged 50 to 59 with active or convalescent COVID-19. The sample was peripheral blood. The CDR3 protein: CASSQTSGGAYEQYF. The nucleotides read TGTGCCAGCAGCCAGACTAGCGGGGGAGCGTACGAGCAGTACTTC.